The 13 T cell receptor beta chains below were found in one sample sequenced in a study of T-cell reconstitution after alpha-beta-depleted transplantation in children. Researchers prepared the TCRbeta library using unique molecular identifiers, the study reports. TCRdb independently ran MiXCR on the PCR reads; one entry per CDR3 protein. Among about 230,000 distinct CDR3 sequences listed, roughly a tenth were seen once. The sequencing here drew on PBMCs from the stem cell graft donor, taken from the stem cell graft. All receptors derive from a human donor who donated a stem cell graft to a child with SCID.

The chain uses TRBV29-1 and TRBJ1-1; TRBD1 matches 8 bases. CDR3 length: 11 amino acids. The germline gives CDR1 SQVTM, CDR2 ANQGSEA. The CDR3 DNA sequence: TGCACCACAGGGGGGAACACTGAAGCTTTCTTT. Its translation: CTTGGNTEAFF.

This clonotype has ten or more counts. The chain uses TRBV12-3 or TRBV12-4 and TRBJ2-1; tentative D call: TRBD2 (6 bases). The CDR3 is 15 residues long. Trimming pared 3 bases from V and 6 bases from J, leaving 15 bases between. The CDR3 region has the DNA TGTGCCAGCAGTTTCGGTAGCGTCGGGGGCAATGAGCAGTTCTTC. Its protein is CASSFGSVGGNEQFF.

The chain joins TRBV10-3 to TRBJ1-5; 7 bases fit TRBD1. CDR3 size: 14 residues. CDR1 is ENHRY, CDR2 SYGVKD, per germline. V trimming: 10 bases; J trimming: 0 bases; junction bases outside the gene matches: 6. The CDR3 reads CATGQAHSNQPQHF. DNA for the CDR3: TGTGCCACCGGACAGGCCCATAGCAATCAGCCCCAGCATTTT.

The table lists this clonotype with many counts. The chain recombines TRBV5-1 with TRBJ1-2, with D hard to call. V was clipped by 5 bases and J by 6 bases, with 20 bases between them. The CDR3 has 15 residues. Germline lookup yields CDR1 SGHRS and CDR2 YFSETQ. CDR3 region: CASSLNTYEEHGYTF. The CDR3, as DNA: TGCGCCAGCAGTTTAAACACATACGAAGAACATGGCTACACCTTC.

This clonotype was observed at least ten times. The chain joins TRBV12-3 or TRBV12-4 to TRBJ2-2; D not resolved. V lost 5 bases to trimming and J lost 3 bases, with 13 bases between them. The CDR3 spans 15 residues. CDR3 in DNA: TGTGCCAGCAGTAAAAGAGGTGGCGACACCGGGGAGCTGTTTTTT. It yields the protein CASSKRGGDTGELFF.

This clonotype was detected ten times or more. The chain combines TRBV12-3 or TRBV12-4 with TRBJ2-1; D possibly corresponds to TRBD2 (6 bases). The CDR3 has 15 amino acids. The ends were cut back, 3 bases at V and 6 bases at J, with 15 bases in the middle. The CDR3 sequence: CASSLSQLGGNEQFF. Written as DNA, the CDR3 is TGTGCCAGCAGTTTGAGTCAGCTGGGGGGCAATGAGCAGTTCTTC.

The chain combines TRBV11-2 with TRBJ2-7; D not resolved. CDR1 and CDR2 from the germline V gene are SGHAT and FQNNGV. CDR3 size: 15 residues. The V end was cut by 0 bases, the J end by 3 bases, with 12 bases between. CDR3 residues: CASSLDDRFNYEQYF. The CDR3, as DNA: TGTGCCAGCAGCTTAGATGATAGGTTCAACTACGAGCAGTACTTC.

Ten or more counts support this clonotype. V gene TRBV5-1 combines with J gene TRBJ2-1; D gene uncertain. The ends were cut back, 0 bases at V and 3 bases at J, with 7 bases in the middle. Looked up from germline, CDR1 is SGHRS and CDR2 is YFSETQ. The CDR3 is 14 residues long. CDR3 amino acids: CASSLDGIYNEQFF. In nucleotides, the CDR3 is TGCGCCAGCAGCTTGGACGGTATCTACAATGAGCAGTTCTTC.

In its sample, this clonotype was seen a few times. This chain joins TRBV6-1 and TRBJ1-6; D gene ambiguous. V was shortened by 6 bases and J by 8 bases, with 17 bases between the two germline ends. CDR3 length equals 15 residues. CDR1 MNHNS and CDR2 SASEGT come from the germline V gene. The CDR3 nucleotides read TGTGCCAGCAGCCGTCGCGCGGGTAACGATTCACCCCTCCACTTT. Its translation: CASSRRAGNDSPLHF.

This clonotype was seen many times. The chain carries TRBV6-2 or TRBV6-3 and TRBJ1-1; no definite D call. CDR3 size: 13 residues. V was pared by 0 bases and J by 8 bases, with 10 bases between. Germline V gene lookup returns CDR1 MNHEY and CDR2 SVGEGT. CDR3: CASSYSWGWEAFF. The CDR3 nucleotides are TGTGCCAGCAGTTACTCCTGGGGTTGGGAAGCTTTCTTT.

The gene calls are TRBV19 and TRBJ1-5, with TRBD1 identical over 7 bases. The V gene's germline CDR1 is LNHDA and CDR2 SQIVND (reference sequence). CDR3 size: 14 residues. The V and J ends lost 4 bases and 7 bases, in that order; junction bases with no gene match: 7. CDR3: CASSTTGVAQPQHF. The CDR3 nucleotides are TGTGCCAGTAGTACCACAGGGGTGGCACAGCCCCAGCATTTT.

This clonotype has a count of ten or more. J is TRBJ2-4 and V is TRBV6-2 or TRBV6-3; possible D gene TRBD1, 5 bases. CDR1 and CDR2 from the germline V gene are MNHEY and SVGEGT. The V end lost 7 bases, the J end lost 7 bases, and 14 bases lay between the germline ends. This CDR3 is 13 amino acids long. The CDR3 here is CASKTQVDNIQYF. As DNA, the CDR3 is TGTGCCAGCAAAACACAGGTCGACAACATTCAGTACTTC.

The chain combines TRBV7-8 with TRBJ1-1; a weak D match, TRBD1 (5 bases). Trimming pared 5 bases from V and 0 bases from J, leaving 16 bases between. The CDR3 length is 16 residues. Per germline, CDR1 SGHVS and CDR2 FQNEAQ. The CDR3 reads CASSPSWGVLNTEAFF. Written as DNA, the CDR3 is TGTGCCAGCAGCCCGTCTTGGGGGGTGCTGAACACTGAAGCTTTCTTT.